The subject of this entry is one T cell receptor (beta chain). The length of the CDR3 is 15 residues. Germline assignment: CDR1 SGHNT and CDR2 YYREEE (reference sequence). V shed 3 bases, J shed 6 bases, and the junction held 7 bases outside the gene matches. This sample was taken from a study of OX40 agonist ivuxolimab in advanced cancers. Clones were read by immunoSEQ multiplex PCR, and TCRdb kept only the in-frame ones, dropping some. This sample has 55,000 to 65,000 clones; approximately 86% occur once, and the top ten carry approximately 0.49%. Sample: CD4+ or CD8+ T cells sorted from blood, taken in a trial of the OX40 agonist ivuxolimab. The sequence derives from an adult with an advanced solid tumor such as melanoma, head and neck, liver or kidney cancer. J is TRBJ2-3 and V is TRBV5-4; 10 bases align to TRBD2. CDR3 coding DNA: TGTGCCAGCAGCTCGCCTGCTAGCGGGAGTGATACGCAGTATTTT. This codes for CASSSPASGSDTQYF.